A selection of T cell receptor beta chains follows, all from one sample in a study of blood T cells in healthy people across ages. TCRdb used MiXCR to reprocess the 5' RACE reads, holding one entry per CDR3 protein. The sample comprises more than 900,000 distinct CDR3 sequences, 25% to 35% of which are singletons, and roughly 10% rests with the top ten. The same specimen was also included in a second study, on T cells of mothers and their children.

The sequenced sample consisted of blood. These receptors were taken from a woman in her thirties or forties in good health. Both conserved end residues are part of each CDR3. The D gene is left open where the match is weak. Not every row has a clone size; where given, it reads once, few, many or a size class.

v_gene	j_gene	abundance	d_gene	CDR3nt	CDR3aa
TRBV29-1	TRBJ2-1	many	TRBD1	TGCAGCGTTAAAGTACCCGGGACAGAACACTACAATGAGCAGTTCTTC	CSVKVPGTEHYNEQFF
TRBV7-7	TRBJ2-2	.	.	TGTGCTAGCAGCCCCCCGCGACAGAACACCGGGGAGCTGTTTTTT	CASSPPRQNTGELFF
TRBV4-3	TRBJ2-7	few	.	TGCGCCAGCAGCCTCTACCCAGATACGTCGTCGAGCCGGGAGCAGTACTTC	CASSLYPDTSSSREQYF
TRBV12-3/TRBV12-4	TRBJ2-3	.	.	TGTGCCAGCAGACCCCCTGGGGGTACAGATACGCAGTATTTT	CASRPPGGTDTQYF
TRBV28	TRBJ1-4	.	.	TGTGCCAGCTTCCGCACTAATGAAAAACTGTTTTTT	CASFRTNEKLFF
TRBV6-4	TRBJ2-7	.	TRBD2	TGTGCCAGCAGTGCCGTAGCGGGGGGTAGCACAGATACGCAGTACTTC	CASSAVAGGSTDTQYF
TRBV6-5	TRBJ1-1	once	.	TGTGCCAGCCACGAGTTAGGGGGGAAGGACACTGAAGCTTTCTTT	CASHELGGKDTEAFF
TRBV7-9	TRBJ1-4	few	.	TGTGCCAGCAGCTTAGACAGCCTGGGTGAAAAACTGTTTTTT	CASSLDSLGEKLFF
TRBV10-3	TRBJ1-5	few	TRBD1	TGTGCCATCAGTGAGTCGGGACAGGGAAATCAGCCCCAGCATTTT	CAISESGQGNQPQHF
TRBV20-1	TRBJ2-7	many	TRBD1	TGCAGTGCTAGGGCGGGGACAGGCTCCTACGAGCAGTACTTC	CSARAGTGSYEQYF